This T cell receptor (beta chain) was identified in a study of metastatic and nonmetastatic thyroid tumors. In this sample, this clone turned up many times. Its target is unknown. Trimming pared 4 bases from V and 5 bases from J, leaving 16 bases between. Germline CDR1 is KGHDR and CDR2 is SFDVKD. The CDR3 runs to 16 residues. Every patient underwent thyroid surgery untreated. TCRdb reprocessed the PCR reads via MiXCR. The table shows tens of thousands of clones, with about 13% occurring only once. Study observations and caveats: Patients with malignant thyroid tumors reportedly had significantly higher TCR beta diversity than those with benign nodules, in blood and tumor.

The sequenced sample was blood. The gene calls are TRBV24-1 and TRBJ2-2; D is undetermined. The clonotype was recovered from a female donor with papillary thyroid cancer or a benign thyroid nodule (not recorded which). Some clones in this sample may be carry-over from other donors' samples. The chain's CDR3 is CATSDATRSWTGELFF. In DNA, the CDR3 is TGTGCCACCAGTGACGCGACCCGAAGTTGGACCGGGGAGCTGTTTTTT.